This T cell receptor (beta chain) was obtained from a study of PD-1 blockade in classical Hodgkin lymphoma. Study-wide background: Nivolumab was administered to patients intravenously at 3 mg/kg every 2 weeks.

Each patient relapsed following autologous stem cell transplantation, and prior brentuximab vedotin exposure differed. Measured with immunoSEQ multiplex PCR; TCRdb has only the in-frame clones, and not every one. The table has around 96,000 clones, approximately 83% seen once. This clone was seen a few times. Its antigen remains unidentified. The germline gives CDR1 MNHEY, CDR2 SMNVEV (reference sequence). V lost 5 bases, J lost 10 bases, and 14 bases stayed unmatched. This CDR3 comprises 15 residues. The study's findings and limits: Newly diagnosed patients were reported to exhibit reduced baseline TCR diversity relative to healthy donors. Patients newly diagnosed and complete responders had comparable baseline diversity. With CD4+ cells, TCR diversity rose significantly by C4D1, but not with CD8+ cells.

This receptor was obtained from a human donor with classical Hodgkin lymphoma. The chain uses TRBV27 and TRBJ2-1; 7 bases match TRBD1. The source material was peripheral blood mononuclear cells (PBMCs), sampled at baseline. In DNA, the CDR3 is TGTGCCAGCAGTCGAGGACAGGTGGGAGTTCGGGAGCAGTTCTTC. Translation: CASSRGQVGVREQFF.